These 18 T cell receptor beta chains were sequenced from one sample in a study of T cell responses to AZD1222 COVID-19 vaccine. TCRdb's copy holds only in-frame clones and misses some; the assay was immunoSEQ multiplex PCR. There are 150,000 to 200,000 clones in the sample; roughly 94% occur only once, and about 4.6% lies in the top ten. The starting material was peripheral blood, obtained 28 days after the second AZD1222 dose. These receptors were obtained from an adult who received the AZD1222 COVID-19 vaccine.

For the CDR3, the DNA is TGTGCCTGGAGTGCTTCGGACAGGGGTTATCAGCCCCAGCATTTT. This encodes CAWSASDRGYQPQHF. The chain combines TRBV30 with TRBJ1-5; 9 nucleotides match TRBD1. The CDR3 is made up of 15 amino acids. Germline assignment: CDR1 GTSNPN and CDR2 SVGIG (reference sequence). Trimming at V came to 1 base and at J to 5 bases, leaving 6 bases not matched to a gene.

The chain uses TRBV7-9 and TRBJ1-4; the match to TRBD1 covers 9 bases. The CDR3 covers 14 residues. CDR1 and CDR2 (germline): SEHNR, FQNEAQ (reference sequence). The V segment lost 3 bases and the J segment 5 bases; nucleotides outside the gene matches: 1. The CDR3 sequence: CASSLTGGNEKLFF. The CDR3 nucleotides read TGTGCCAGCAGCTTGACAGGGGGGAATGAAAAACTGTTTTTT.

The V call is TRBV28, the J call TRBJ2-1; D gene uncertain. This CDR3 is built from 12 residues. The germline V gene has CDR1 MDHEN and CDR2 SYDVKM. Trimming removed 3 bases from V and 4 bases from J, with 4 bases in between. The CDR3 nucleotides are TGTGCCAGCAGTTTTGAATACAATGAGCAGTTCTTC. Its translation is CASSFEYNEQFF.

The rearrangement uses TRBV7-2 and TRBJ1-2; possibly TRBD1 for D (5 bases). V lost 4 bases to trimming and J lost 7 bases, with 10 bases between them. The CDR3 is made up of 12 amino acids. The germline CDR1 and CDR2 sequences are SGHTA and FQGNSA. The CDR3 DNA is TGTGCCAGCAGCTCCGTGGGGGTTGGCTACACCTTC. Translated: CASSSVGVGYTF.

This chain links TRBV5-1 with TRBJ2-7, with D uncertain. The CDR3 sequence is 15 residues long. Germline lookup yields CDR1 SGHRS and CDR2 YFSETQ. With 1 base removed from V and 3 bases from J, the gap between germline ends came to 14 bases. CDR3 nucleotide sequence: TGCGCCAGCAGCTTGATACGCCAGAAGGGCTACGAGCAGTACTTC. Residues: CASSLIRQKGYEQYF. The full variable domain, with the rest looked up from reference TRBV5-1 and TRBJ2-7, is KAGVTQTPRYLIKTRGQQVTLSCSPISGHRSVSWYQQTPGQGLQFLFEYFSETQRNKGNFPGRFSGRQFSNSRSEMNVSTLELGDSALYLCASSLIRQKGYEQYFGPGTRLTVT.

The J gene is TRBJ1-1, the V gene TRBV29-1; D gene uncertain. In germline, CDR1 is SQVTM, CDR2 ANQGSEA. CDR3 size: 10 residues. V was trimmed by 6 bases and J by 5 bases, leaving 7 bases between them. The CDR3 sequence: CSVAGTEAFF. The CDR3 nucleotides read TGCAGCGTCGCGGGGACTGAAGCTTTCTTT.

This chain uses TRBV7-9 with TRBJ2-5; D possibly matches TRBD1 or TRBD2 (6 bases each). The CDR3 totals 13 residues. The germline V and J ends were trimmed by 5 bases and 5 bases, with 12 bases remaining between them. Germline V gene data show CDR1 as SEHNR and CDR2 as FQNEAQ (reference sequence). The CDR3 region is CASSLRGPETQYF. The CDR3 DNA reads as TGTGCCAGCAGCCTTCGGGGGCCCGAGACCCAGTACTTC.

This chain connects TRBV18 to TRBJ1-1; no clear D. This CDR3 is built from 14 residues. V lost 0 bases, J lost 11 bases, and 16 bases lay in between. CDR1 is KGHSH, CDR2 LQKENI, per germline. The CDR3 sequence is CASSPPSILERAFF. The CDR3 region has the DNA TGTGCCAGCTCACCACCGTCGATTTTAGAGCGGGCTTTCTTT.

J is TRBJ2-7 and V is TRBV29-1; D tentatively reads TRBD1 or TRBD2 (5 bases each). V dropped 7 bases and J dropped 3 bases, with 25 bases sitting between them. The CDR3 is 16 residues long. Germline V CDR1 and CDR2: SQVTM, ANQGSEA. The CDR3: CSESGRTVCGGYEQYF. CDR3 DNA sequence: TGCAGCGAATCCGGACGGACGGTGTGTGGGGGCTACGAGCAGTACTTC.

The chain has TRBV28 and TRBJ1-4; D uncertain. Germline lookup yields CDR1 MDHEN and CDR2 SYDVKM. Trimming pared 6 bases from V and 7 bases from J, leaving 9 bases between. The CDR3 sequence is 12 residues long. DNA for the CDR3: TGTGCCAGCAGAGTAGGCCTTGAAAAACTGTTTTTT. Translating gives CASRVGLEKLFF.

The chain recombines TRBV3-1 (or the pseudogene TRBV3-2) with TRBJ2-2; no firm D call. This CDR3 spans 14 amino acids. Germline V lookup: CDR1 LGHDT, CDR2 YNNKEL (reference sequence). Trimming cost V 0 bases and J 3 bases, with 5 bases left between them. The CDR3 here is CASSQDLDTGELFF. The CDR3 region has the DNA TGTGCCAGCAGCCAAGATCTGGACACCGGGGAGCTGTTTTTT.

In this sample, this clone turned up once. The chain has TRBV27 and TRBJ1-6; maybe TRBD1 (5 bases). From germline, CDR1 is MNHEY and CDR2 SMNVEV (reference sequence). The germline V and J ends were trimmed by 0 bases and 4 bases, with 10 bases remaining between them. CDR3 size: 16 residues. Written as DNA, the CDR3 is TGTGCCAGCAGTTTATCAGGGACCCGTTATAATTCACCCCTCCACTTT. This codes for CASSLSGTRYNSPLHF.

V usage is TRBV5-4 and J usage is TRBJ2-2; 16 bases match TRBD2. From germline, CDR1 is SGHNT and CDR2 YYREEE (reference sequence). CDR3 size: 17 residues. V shed 4 bases and J 5 bases; nucleotides not matched to a gene: 5. DNA of the CDR3: TGTGCCAGCAGCCGGGGACTAGCGGGAGGGCCGACCGGGGAGCTGTTTTTT. Translated: CASSRGLAGGPTGELFF.

The rearrangement links TRBV18 to TRBJ2-7; 8 bases map to TRBD1. V shed 3 bases and J 0 bases; nucleotides not matched to a gene: 1. Germline V gene lookup returns CDR1 KGHSH and CDR2 LQKENI. The CDR3 length is 14 residues. The CDR3 nucleotides are TGTGCCAGCTCACCGGGGACAGGCTCCTACGAGCAGTACTTC. Translating it yields CASSPGTGSYEQYF.

This rearrangement joins TRBV3-1 (or the pseudogene TRBV3-2) to TRBJ1-5, with D possibly being TRBD1 (5 bases). The germline V and J ends were trimmed by 2 bases and 8 bases, with 16 bases remaining between them. The CDR3 is 15 residues long. The germline gives CDR1 LGHDT, CDR2 YNNKEL (reference sequence). This CDR3 reads CASSQHRGDGEPQHF. For the CDR3, the DNA is TGTGCCAGCAGCCAACACCGGGGGGATGGAGAGCCCCAGCATTTT.

The chain combines TRBV7-8 with TRBJ1-2, with D hard to call. CDR3 length: 12 residues. CDR1 and CDR2 (germline): SGHVS, FQNEAQ. Between the trimmed V and J ends, which lost 3 bases and 12 bases, there was a span of 14 bases. The CDR3 nucleotides read TGTGCCAGCAGCTTCACCGACCGCGCGCACACCTTC. This codes for CASSFTDRAHTF. Based on the CDR3 plus reference TRBV7-8 and TRBJ1-2, the full variable domain is GAGVSQSPRYKVAKRGQDVALRCDPISGHVSLFWYQQALGQGPEFLTYFQNEAQLDKSGLPSDRFFAERPEGSVSTLKIQRTQQEDSAVYLCASSFTDRAHTFGSGTRLTVV.

This chain joins TRBV14 and TRBJ1-1; no clear D. Germline lookup yields CDR1 SGHDN and CDR2 FVKESK. Between the trimmed V and J ends, which lost 1 base and 0 bases, there was a span of 3 bases. This CDR3 is built from 13 residues. The CDR3 sequence: CASSQGMNTEAFF. The CDR3 DNA is TGTGCCAGCAGCCAAGGAATGAACACTGAAGCTTTCTTT.

The chain combines TRBV5-6 with TRBJ2-1; 7 nucleotides agree with TRBD1. Germline values: CDR1 SGHDT, CDR2 YYEEEE. This CDR3 has 17 residues. V shed 4 bases, J shed 2 bases, and the junction held 12 bases outside the gene matches. The CDR3 here is CASSLGQPITTYNEQFF. The CDR3 coding sequence is TGTGCCAGCAGCCTGGGACAGCCGATAACAACCTACAATGAGCAGTTCTTC.